This note documents a single TCR beta chain sequence. Authors' analysis steps: Using reference gene primer amplification, nucleated cell counts were estimated. Assay: immunoSEQ multiplex PCR; the TCRdb copy retains only in-frame clones and omits some. V, J and clone size reflect that table, while D and trimming were determined from the DNA. Of approximately 110,000 clones listed, over 70% were seen once; the top ten hold more than 4%. CDR1 and CDR2 (germline): SGHVS, FNYEAQ. The CDR3 consists of 16 residues. V lost 2 bases and J 0 bases, leaving 8 bases between the germline ends. The data stem from a study of blood T cell repertoires in COVID-19. Study context: COVID-19 samples from acute and convalescent phases originated in the United States, Italy and Spain. Nucleic acid was either cDNA or gDNA, and it came from T cells, B-cell-depleted T cells, or PBMCs.

The V gene is TRBV7-6, the J gene TRBJ2-6, with a tentative D call TRBD1 (5 bases). Sequenced material: peripheral blood. This receptor was taken from a human donor in a cohort sampled during active or convalescent COVID-19. For the CDR3, the DNA is TGTGCCAGCAGCTTAAGACAGACCTCTGGGGCCAACGTCCTGACTTTC. It yields the protein CASSLRQTSGANVLTF.